The 12 T cell receptor beta chains given below trace back to one sample, sequenced in a study of blood T cell repertoires in COVID-19. Repertoires were generated with immunoSEQ multiplex PCR, while TCRdb's copy carries only in-frame clones and drops some. Counted here are approximately 93,000 clones, approximately 79% occurring once; the ten biggest clones make up around 4%. The sequenced material came from peripheral blood. Every receptor here comes from a man between 65 and 85 years old with COVID-19, enrolled during active disease.

Only one count was recorded for this clone. V gene TRBV5-6 combines with J gene TRBJ1-5; TRBD1 is a possible D gene (6 bases). The CDR3 consists of 17 residues. Germline loops: CDR1 SGHDT, CDR2 YYEEEE. Trimming removed 2 bases at V and 0 bases at J, with 15 bases between. The CDR3 DNA reads TGTGCCAGCAGCTTCACAGGACAGTCTAATAGCAATCAGCCCCAGCATTTT. This gives the protein CASSFTGQSNSNQPQHF.

This clone has only one observation. The CDR3 spells CASGALLYQPQHF. The CDR3 DNA reads TGTGCCAGCGGGGCCCTCTTGTATCAGCCCCAGCATTTT. This chain uses TRBV28 with TRBJ1-5; a possible D gene is TRBD1 (5 bases). The V end lost 8 bases, the J end lost 5 bases, and 13 bases lay between the germline ends. CDR3 length equals 13 residues. CDR1 and CDR2 from the germline V gene are MDHEN and SYDVKM.

The rearrangement uses TRBV14 and TRBJ1-1; TRBD1 matches at 9 bases. With V trimmed by 4 bases and J by 1 base, 7 bases remained unmatched. The CDR3 runs to 16 residues. The germline gives CDR1 SGHDN, CDR2 FVKESK. The CDR3 is CASSPRQGDWNTEAFF. As DNA, the CDR3 is TGTGCCAGCAGCCCCAGACAGGGGGACTGGAACACTGAAGCTTTCTTT. The full variable domain, its missing parts supplied by reference TRBV14 and TRBJ1-1, is EAGVTQFPSHSVIEKGQTVTLRCDPISGHDNLYWYRRVMGKEIKFLLHFVKESKQDESGMPNNRFLAERTGGTYSTLKVQPAELEDSGVYFCASSPRQGDWNTEAFFGQGTRLTVV.

This chain connects TRBV5-4 to TRBJ2-5; 14 bases align to TRBD2. The CDR3 loop spans 16 amino acids. V dropped 4 bases and J dropped 1; count of bases not matched to a gene: 3. Per the germline V gene, CDR1 is SGHNT and CDR2 is YYREEE (reference sequence). The CDR3 spells CASSMGLAGAQETQYF. CDR3 DNA: TGTGCCAGCAGCATGGGACTAGCGGGAGCCCAAGAGACCCAGTACTTC.

This clone was recorded only once. CDR3: CASSLWVLAGVYNEQFF. The CDR3 DNA follows: TGTGCCAGCAGCTTATGGGTTCTAGCGGGAGTCTACAATGAGCAGTTCTTC. The gene calls are TRBV7-2 and TRBJ2-1; 10 nucleotides agree with TRBD2. CDR3 length: 17 residues. V gave up 2 bases and J gave up 3 bases; unmatched junction bases: 7. CDR1 SGHTA and CDR2 FQGNSA come from the germline V gene.

V usage is TRBV6-5 and J usage is TRBJ2-7, with TRBD2 as a possible D gene (5 bases). Germline values: CDR1 MNHEY, CDR2 SVGAGI. CDR3 size: 14 residues. Trimming removed 0 bases at V and 3 bases at J, with 9 bases between. CDR3 in DNA: TGTGCCAGCAGTTACTCCGGGAAAAACTACGAGCAGTACTTC. Amino acids: CASSYSGKNYEQYF.

This clone was recorded at least ten times. The chain recombines TRBV28 with TRBJ1-2; perhaps TRBD1 as D (6 bases). The length of the CDR3 is 15 residues. With 6 bases removed from V and 4 bases from J, the gap between germline ends came to 18 bases. The germline gives CDR1 MDHEN, CDR2 SYDVKM. CDR3 amino acids: CASRWPGQSLYGYTF. The CDR3, as DNA: TGTGCCAGCAGGTGGCCGGGACAATCTCTCTATGGCTACACCTTC.

The gene calls are TRBV5-6 and TRBJ2-5, with a tentative D call TRBD1 (6 bases). V shed 3 bases and J shed 1 base, with 16 bases lying between them. CDR1 is SGHDT, CDR2 YYEEEE, per germline. The CDR3 has 16 amino acids. The CDR3 DNA follows: TGTGCCAGCAGCTACTCCGGGACACCATTCCAAGAGACCCAGTACTTC. It encodes CASSYSGTPFQETQYF.

This rearrangement joins TRBV4-1 to TRBJ2-1, with 14 bases fitting TRBD2. The CDR3 sequence is 16 residues long. V lost 3 bases and J lost 7; bases outside the gene matches: 5. Germline V gives CDR1 MGHRA, CDR2 YSYEKL. The CDR3 DNA sequence: TGCGCCAGCAGCCAGGCCAGACTAGCGGGAGGGAATGAGCAGTTCTTC. It codes for CASSQARLAGGNEQFF.

The chain has TRBV27 and TRBJ1-5; TRBD1 agrees at 8 bases. The germline V gene has CDR1 MNHEY and CDR2 SMNVEV (reference sequence). V dropped 5 bases and J dropped 5; count of bases not matched to a gene: 11. The CDR3 totals 16 residues. The CDR3 region is CASSRRLDRGYQPQHF. CDR3 DNA: TGTGCCAGCAGTCGCCGTCTTGACAGGGGCTATCAGCCCCAGCATTTT.

CDR3 sequence reads: CASSETGVNEQFF. Here the CDR3 DNA reads TGTGCCAGCAGCGAAACAGGGGTCAATGAGCAGTTCTTC. This chain connects TRBV27 to TRBJ2-1, with 7 positions matching TRBD1. Per germline, CDR1 MNHEY and CDR2 SMNVEV (reference sequence). This CDR3 has 13 residues. The J segment lost 6 bases and the V segment lost 6 bases, leaving 5 bases of the junction unmatched.

The rearrangement links TRBV9 to TRBJ2-7; 7 nucleotides align to TRBD1. Germline loops: CDR1 SGDLS, CDR2 YYNGEE. This CDR3 contains 17 residues. V lost 3 bases, J lost 1 base, and 13 bases stayed unmatched. CDR3 in amino acids: CASSAHATGPPSYEQYF. The DNA for the CDR3 is TGTGCCAGCAGCGCCCACGCGACAGGGCCTCCGTCCTACGAGCAGTACTTC.